This TCR beta chain comes out of a study of T-cell memory formation after mild COVID-19. V shed 5 bases and J 5 bases; nucleotides not matched to a gene: 7. This CDR3 region has 14 residues. Germline V gives CDR1 SEHNR, CDR2 FQNEAQ (reference sequence). This clonotype has more than one count but fewer than ten. Its matching antigen is unknown. TCRdb itself ran the 5' RACE reads through MiXCR, one entry per CDR3 protein. This table has around 140,000 distinct CDR3 sequences, about 6.1% appearing once. General study results and limits: Mainly CM and EM harbored the contracting CD4+ clones; mainly EMRA harbored the CD8+ ones.

The receptor was isolated from an adult woman who had mild COVID-19 (a few samples of this study predate the infection). Cell type and time point are not known. The chain employs TRBV7-9 and TRBJ2-7; TRBD1 agrees at 9 bases. The sequenced sample was PBMCs or a T cell subset sorted from them (not recorded which). The CDR3 protein is CASSEDRGGDEQYF. The CDR3 DNA sequence: TGTGCCAGCAGCGAGGACAGGGGAGGCGACGAGCAGTACTTC.